This TCR beta chain was obtained from a study of cytomegalovirus exposure and HLA in healthy donors. Germline lookup yields CDR1 MNHNY and CDR2 SVGAGI (reference sequence). V gave up 5 bases and J gave up 5 bases, with 15 bases separating them. The CDR3 has 14 amino acids. Both 60 Vbeta primers and 13 Jbeta primers went into the PCR. The data were produced by immunoSEQ multiplex PCR, yet TCRdb's version contains in-frame clones alone and is incomplete. The sample lists more than 95,000 clones, more than 60% occurring once. Sequenced: PBMCs. The origin of this receptor is a male donor in good health and CMV-seronegative. The V gene is TRBV6-6, the J gene TRBJ2-5; maybe TRBD1 (5 bases). CDR3 in DNA: TGTGCCAGCAGTCCTTCAGGGCCCCCGGAGACCCAGTACTTC. Encoded protein: CASSPSGPPETQYF.